The text below deals with one T cell receptor beta chain. Its antigen is unidentified. The read ends 3 residues early relative to the CDR3; the germline J gene fills the gap. The data belong to a study of T cell clonality in common variable immunodeficiency. Study conclusions and caveats: TCRbeta clonality was increased in CVID versus healthy controls. Common variable immunodeficiency TCR beta sequences reportedly had fewer deletions and N-nucleotide insertions.

Reduced serum IgG, IgA and/or IgM plus specific antibody deficiency defined CVID. Each donor provided 5 to 8 ml of heparinized whole blood. V was cut by 8 bases and J by 8 bases, with 16 bases left in between. Germline-derived CDR1 and CDR2 are SGHVS and FNYEAQ. This CDR3 contains 13 residues. This table comes from immunoSEQ multiplex PCR, and its TCRdb copy is limited to in-frame clones, with some not included. This sample's clone table lists 8,000 or so clones. Sequenced material: peripheral blood mononuclear cells. The receptor was isolated from a human donor with common variable immunodeficiency. The chain recombines TRBV7-6 with TRBJ2-1; the D gene is possibly TRBD1 (6 bases). CDR3 bases read: TGTGCCAGCGGTACAGGGAGTGAGGATGAG. This encodes CASGTGSEDE. The entire CDR3 reads CASGTGSEDEQFF.